This T cell receptor (beta chain) stems from a study of cytomegalovirus exposure and HLA in healthy donors. With 0 bases clipped from V and 8 bases from J, the junction kept 3 bases outside the gene matches. CDR1 and CDR2 (germline): WNHNN, SYGVQD (reference sequence). The CDR3 has 16 amino acids. The PCR made use of 60 Vbeta and 13 Jbeta primers. The method was immunoSEQ multiplex PCR; TCRdb's version includes in-frame clones alone and lacks a portion of them. Of about 140,000 clones listed, about 75% were seen once; the top ten hold 1.6%. Input material: PBMCs. The receptor was derived from a woman aged 25 to 45 in good health and CMV-seronegative. The gene calls are TRBV10-1 and TRBJ2-4; TRBD2 matches 14 bases. The CDR3 DNA is TGCGCCAGCAGTGAGTCGAGACTAGCGGGAGGGGACATTCAGTACTTC. It translates to CASSESRLAGGDIQYF.